This T cell receptor (beta chain) was documented in a study of blood T cell repertoires in COVID-19. The table came from immunoSEQ multiplex PCR; TCRdb's copy has only in-frame clones and leaves some out. The data show under 450,000 clones, about 87% seen once. Trimming removed 3 bases at V and 7 bases at J, with 12 bases between. This CDR3 has 13 residues. Source material: PBMCs or T cells enriched from blood (not recorded which). The rearrangement joins TRBV12-3 or TRBV12-4 to TRBJ1-1; the D gene is possibly TRBD1 (6 bases). The origin of this receptor is a man aged 30-40 years who had recovered from COVID-19. CDR3 residues: CASSLYRAGEAFF. CDR3 sequence (DNA): TGTGCCAGCAGTTTGTACAGGGCCGGTGAAGCTTTCTTT.